The clone carrying this T cell receptor beta chain was recorded once. This specimen comes from a study of shared clonotypes between healthy human individuals. Study-level background: CD4 naive cells filled three plates per donor, CD4 memory three, CD8 naive two and CD8 memory one.

The V gene end was trimmed by 3 bases and the J gene end by 4 bases; junction bases not matched to a gene: 2. Germline V CDR1 and CDR2: LNHDA, SQIVND (reference sequence). This CDR3 region has 14 residues. All donors were Caucasian adults living in Nashville, Tennessee. Only in-frame clones appear in the TCRdb table, and some are missing; sequencing was by immunoSEQ multiplex PCR. This sample yields hundreds of thousands of clones, of which 90% to 98% are seen a single time; about 0.32% belongs to the top ten. The TCR originated in a man aged 25-40 years in good health. The chain is built from TRBV19 and TRBJ1-2, with 10 bases that match TRBD1. What was sequenced was memory CD8+ T cells sorted from blood. As to subset: CD45RO+ cells pooled with CCR7-negative TemRA cells. The DNA of the CDR3 is TGTGCCAGTAGTATCCGGACAGGGGGCTATGGCTACACCTTC. Translation: CASSIRTGGYGYTF.